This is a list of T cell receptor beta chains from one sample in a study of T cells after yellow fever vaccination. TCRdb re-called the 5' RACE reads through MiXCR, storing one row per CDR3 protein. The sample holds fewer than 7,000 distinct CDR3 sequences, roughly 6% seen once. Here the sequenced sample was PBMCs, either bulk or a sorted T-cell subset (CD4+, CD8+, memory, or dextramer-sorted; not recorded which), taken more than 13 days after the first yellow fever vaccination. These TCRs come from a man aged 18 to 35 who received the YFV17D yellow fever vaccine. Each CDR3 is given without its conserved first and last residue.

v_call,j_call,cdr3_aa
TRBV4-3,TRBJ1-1,ASTVYRAGTEAF
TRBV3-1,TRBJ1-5,ASSQVNGNQPQH
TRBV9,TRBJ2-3,ASSVRAGALGTDTQY
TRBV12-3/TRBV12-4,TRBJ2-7,ASTLGGRSEQY
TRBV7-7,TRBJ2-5,ASSLRTTREPQY
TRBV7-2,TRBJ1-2,ASSPLGPAGYT
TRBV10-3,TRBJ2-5,AISAASGAQETQY
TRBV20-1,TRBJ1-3,SAPPSGTSGNTIY
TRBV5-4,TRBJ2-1,ASSPGAGGVDNEQF
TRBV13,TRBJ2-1,ASSLKGSYNEQF
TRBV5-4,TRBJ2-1,ASSPAWGGPGNEQF
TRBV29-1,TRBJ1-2,SVEWTGEYGYT
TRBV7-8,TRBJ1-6,ASSPRGGTGWSPLH
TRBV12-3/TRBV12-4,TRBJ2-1,ASSLGGGYNEQF
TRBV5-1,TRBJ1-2,ASSLDPRGHYGYT
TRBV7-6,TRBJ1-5,ASSLGSGYSNQPQH
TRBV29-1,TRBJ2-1,SVSTGGSFYNEQF
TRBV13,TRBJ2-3,ASSFSSTDTQY
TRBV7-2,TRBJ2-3,ASSRAPGGPITDTQY
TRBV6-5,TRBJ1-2,ASSYSLAGFYGYT
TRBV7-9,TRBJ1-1,ASSSRRTVLNTEAF
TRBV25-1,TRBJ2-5,ASKGQDHVQETQY
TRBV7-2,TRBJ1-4,ASKLGVLYREKLF
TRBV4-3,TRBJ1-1,ASSQDRRDTEAF
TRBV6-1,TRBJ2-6,ASIGTSGANVLT
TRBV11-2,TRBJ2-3,ASSPRDRWTDTQY
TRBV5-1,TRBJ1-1,ASTALMDTEAF
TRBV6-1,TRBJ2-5,ASSKFGTGGQETQY
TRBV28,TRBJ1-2,ASSFRGGGPYGYT
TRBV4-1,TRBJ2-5,ASSFSRTVLQETQY
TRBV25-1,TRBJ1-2,ASSDGTGGAYGYT
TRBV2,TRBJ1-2,ASEGNNYGYT
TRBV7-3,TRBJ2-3,ASSPGTRDTQY
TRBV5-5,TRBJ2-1,ASSLGQGWGNEQF
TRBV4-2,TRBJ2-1,ASSPELRHYEQF
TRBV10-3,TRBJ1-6,AISTSNSPLH
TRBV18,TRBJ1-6,ASSLTTPENNSPLH
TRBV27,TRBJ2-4,ASSRAGRKNIQY
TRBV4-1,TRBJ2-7,ASSQVSEINYEQY
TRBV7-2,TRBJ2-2,ASSSTAGRQGAGELF